One sample yielded the 31 T cell receptor beta chains listed below, sequenced in a study of OX40 agonist ivuxolimab in advanced cancers. The repertoire was sequenced with immunoSEQ multiplex PCR; TCRdb's copy has only in-frame clones and lacks some. The sample has around 50,000 clones; about 89% are singletons. Sequencing used CD4+ or CD8+ T cells sorted from blood, obtained in a trial of the OX40 agonist ivuxolimab. Receptors were obtained from an adult with an advanced solid tumor such as melanoma, head and neck, liver or kidney cancer.

The V and J genes are TRBV5-4 and TRBJ1-4; D not resolved. With 4 bases removed from V and 0 bases from J, the gap between germline ends came to 16 bases. The CDR3 totals 17 residues. CDR1 is SGHNT, CDR2 YYREEE, per germline (reference sequence). The CDR3 protein is CASSPPPGSATNEKLFF. The CDR3 coding sequence is TGTGCCAGCAGCCCACCGCCGGGGTCCGCAACTAATGAAAAACTGTTTTTT.

This chain joins TRBV6-6 and TRBJ1-1, with a tentative D call TRBD1 (6 bases). Deletions cut 1 base from V and 7 bases from J, with 13 bases between. Germline loops: CDR1 MNHNY, CDR2 SVGAGI (reference sequence). The CDR3 is 14 amino acids. CDR3 sequence (DNA): TGTGCCAGCAGTTACTTGGGGGGGCAAGTTGAAGCTTTCTTT. Its protein is CASSYLGGQVEAFF.

The chain couples TRBV6-5 to TRBJ1-1; weak D call: TRBD1 (5 bases). Trimming left V 6 bases short and J 5 bases short, with 16 bases between. Germline values: CDR1 MNHEY, CDR2 SVGAGI. The CDR3 is made up of 14 amino acids. The CDR3 DNA sequence: TGTGCCAGCAGGTTTACAGGTTCTCGGACTGAAGCTTTCTTT. It yields the protein CASRFTGSRTEAFF.

This chain connects TRBV28 to TRBJ1-2; 10 nucleotides match TRBD1. V gave up 5 bases and J gave up 10 bases; unmatched junction bases: 7. CDR1 and CDR2 (germline): MDHEN, SYDVKM. The CDR3 totals 13 residues. CDR3 amino acids: CASSTTGGADYTF. CDR3 nucleotides: TGTGCCAGCAGTACGACAGGGGGCGCTGACTACACCTTC.

V and J are TRBV7-8 and TRBJ1-5; D is unclear. The V gene's germline CDR1 is SGHVS and CDR2 FQNEAQ. V was pared by 4 bases and J by 4 bases, with 14 bases between. CDR3 length equals 15 residues. DNA of the CDR3: TGTGCCAGCAGCTCCGTAGGAATTTCTAATCAGCCCCAGCATTTT. Protein: CASSSVGISNQPQHF. The whole variable domain, remainder taken from reference TRBV7-8 and TRBJ1-5, is GAGVSQSPRYKVAKRGQDVALRCDPISGHVSLFWYQQALGQGPEFLTYFQNEAQLDKSGLPSDRFFAERPEGSVSTLKIQRTQQEDSAVYLCASSSVGISNQPQHFGDGTRLSIL.

This clone is a singleton in its sample. This chain links TRBV28 with TRBJ1-5, with 9 bases aligning to TRBD1. The CDR3 length is 17 residues. V gave up 4 bases and J gave up 3 bases; unmatched junction bases: 10. Germline-derived CDR1 and CDR2 are MDHEN and SYDVKM. CDR3 coding DNA: TGTGCCAGCAGTTCACCCACCGGGACAGGGTTCAATCAGCCCCAGCATTTT. Its protein product is CASSSPTGTGFNQPQHF.

The V and J genes are TRBV5-5 and TRBJ2-5; a possible D gene is TRBD1 (6 bases). In germline, CDR1 is SGHKS, CDR2 YYEKEE (reference sequence). CDR3 length: 15 residues. The V gene lost 3 bases and the J gene lost 0 bases, with 12 bases spanning the gap. The DNA for the CDR3 is TGTGCCAGCAGCTCCGTGGGGGCGTACCAAGAGACCCAGTACTTC. This sequence encodes CASSSVGAYQETQYF.

The chain uses TRBV19 and TRBJ1-4; the match to TRBD1 covers 7 bases. V trimming: 7 bases; J trimming: 8 bases; junction bases outside the gene matches: 13. From germline, CDR1 is LNHDA and CDR2 SQIVND (reference sequence). The CDR3 loop spans 15 amino acids. The CDR3 bases are TGTGCCAGTACCGACATCAGGGGGGCCAGGGAAAAACTGTTTTTT. Amino acid sequence: CASTDIRGAREKLFF.

The chain uses TRBV27 and TRBJ2-6; D is uncertain. The CDR3 has 17 residues. Germline values: CDR1 MNHEY, CDR2 SMNVEV (reference sequence). The V end was cut by 2 bases, the J end by 0 bases, with 11 bases between. This chain's CDR3 is CASSLGSTTSGANVLTF. The CDR3 nucleotides are TGTGCCAGCAGTTTAGGGTCCACCACCTCTGGGGCCAACGTCCTGACTTTC. The complete variable domain, with remaining parts taken from reference TRBV27 and TRBJ2-6, reads EAQVTQNPRYLITVTGKKLTVTCSQNMNHEYMSWYRQDPGLGLRQIYYSMNVEVTDKGDVPEGYKVSRKEKRNFPLILESPSPNQTSLYFCASSLGSTTSGANVLTFGAGSRLTVL.

This sequence joins TRBV28 and TRBJ2-6; D is undetermined. V was trimmed by 8 bases and J by 3 bases, leaving 17 bases between them. Per germline, CDR1 MDHEN and CDR2 SYDVKM. The CDR3 spans 16 residues. The CDR3 here is CASSPVGMDGANVLTF. CDR3 DNA: TGTGCCAGCTCTCCAGTTGGCATGGATGGGGCCAACGTCCTGACTTTC.

This clone was observed once. The chain recombines TRBV6-6 with TRBJ2-3, with D uncertain. Deletions cut 7 bases from V and 7 bases from J, with 12 bases between. The germline V gene has CDR1 MNHNY and CDR2 SVGAGI (reference sequence). CDR3 length equals 12 residues. As DNA, the CDR3 is TGTGCCAGCACCTCCCACACGCATACGCAGTATTTT. It specifies CASTSHTHTQYF.

The V gene is TRBV14, the J gene TRBJ2-3, with a tentative D call TRBD2 (6 bases). From germline, CDR1 is SGHDN and CDR2 FVKESK. The CDR3 has 13 residues. V gave up 1 base and J gave up 11 bases, with 13 bases separating them. CDR3 DNA sequence: TGTGCCAGCAGCCAAGTTTTGGCGGGGAGGCAGTATTTT. It codes for CASSQVLAGRQYF.

This chain links TRBV11-2 with TRBJ2-7; D is possibly TRBD1 (6 bases). Trimming removed 1 base from V and 12 bases from J, with 10 bases in between. The CDR3 length is 11 residues. Germline loops: CDR1 SGHAT, CDR2 FQNNGV. The CDR3 DNA is TGTGCCAGCAGCTTAGGGGGGCTAGCGTACGTC. As protein: CASSLGGLAYV.

The chain employs TRBV28 and TRBJ2-1; D possibly matches TRBD1 or TRBD2 (6 bases each). Germline CDR1 and CDR2: MDHEN and SYDVKM. This CDR3 has 15 amino acids. Trimming stripped 5 bases from V and 0 bases from J, with 11 bases between. The CDR3 is CASSRGGSSYNEQFF. The CDR3, as DNA: TGTGCCAGCAGTCGAGGGGGGAGCTCCTACAATGAGCAGTTCTTC.

The rearrangement joins TRBV7-2 to TRBJ1-5, with D possibly being TRBD1 (6 bases). Deletions cut 3 bases from V and 3 bases from J, with 9 bases between. Germline-derived CDR1 and CDR2 are SGHTA and FQGNSA. The CDR3 has 14 amino acids. Here the CDR3 reads CASSFRDNNQPQHF. The CDR3 coding sequence is TGTGCCAGCAGCTTCCGGGACAACAATCAGCCCCAGCATTTT.

The chain employs TRBV28 and TRBJ1-1, with D maybe TRBD1 (6 bases). The germline V gene has CDR1 MDHEN and CDR2 SYDVKM. The CDR3 sequence is 13 residues long. V lost 8 bases to trimming and J lost 2 bases, with 12 bases between them. CDR3 region: CASWYRVNTEAFF. CDR3 coding DNA: TGTGCCAGCTGGTACAGGGTAAACACTGAAGCTTTCTTT. The full variable domain, with the rest looked up from reference TRBV28 and TRBJ1-1, is DVKVTQSSRYLVKRTGEKVFLECVQDMDHENMFWYRQDPGLGLRLIYFSYDVKMKEKGDIPEGYSVSREKKERFSLILESASTNQTSMYLCASWYRVNTEAFFGQGTRLTVV.

The V gene is TRBV6-1, the J gene TRBJ1-3; D uncertain. This CDR3 region has 16 residues. The V gene's germline CDR1 is MNHNS and CDR2 SASEGT. The V end was cut by 2 bases, the J end by 0 bases, with 11 bases between. The CDR3 sequence is CASSEILSSSGNTIYF. The DNA of the CDR3 is TGTGCCAGCAGTGAAATTTTGTCGAGCTCTGGAAACACCATATATTTT.

The rearrangement joins TRBV10-3 to TRBJ2-7; D is unresolved. CDR1 is ENHRY, CDR2 SYGVKD, per germline. The CDR3 contains 15 residues. Trimming cost V 0 bases and J 5 bases, with 14 bases left between them. CDR3 bases: TGTGCCATCAGTGAGTCGGAGTGGGGTGTTAACGAGCAGTACGTC. Its protein product is CAISESEWGVNEQYV.

This chain links TRBV7-2 with TRBJ1-1; D might be TRBD1 (6 bases). This CDR3 is built from 14 residues. CDR1 and CDR2 (germline): SGHTA, FQGNSA. Trimming stripped 7 bases from V and 4 bases from J, with 16 bases between. The chain's CDR3 is CASTWGGASTEAFF. The CDR3 coding sequence is TGTGCCAGCACCTGGGGGGGGGCGAGCACTGAAGCTTTCTTT.

The gene calls are TRBV6-1 and TRBJ2-3, with no clear D. Germline CDR1 and CDR2: MNHNS and SASEGT. V lost 3 bases and J 3 bases, leaving 13 bases between the germline ends. This CDR3 region has 15 residues. CDR3 sequence reads: CASSDGRLGTDTQYF. In nucleotides, the CDR3 is TGTGCCAGCAGTGACGGCCGGCTGGGGACAGATACGCAGTATTTT.

The chain links TRBV10-2 to TRBJ1-1; TRBD1 aligns across 10 bases. V shed 6 bases, J shed 5 bases, and the junction held 6 bases outside the gene matches. The CDR3 length is 14 residues. The germline V gene has CDR1 WSHSY and CDR2 SAAADI. The CDR3, as DNA: TGCGCCAGCAGGGGGACAGGGGTGAGGACTGAAGCTTTCTTT. Translated: CASRGTGVRTEAFF.

For this clone: The sample has other DNA sequences that encode this CDR3 too. The genes are TRBV2 and TRBJ1-5, with D hard to call. V dropped 3 bases and J dropped 7 bases, with 16 bases sitting between them. This CDR3 spans 15 amino acids. Germline V lookup: CDR1 SNHLY, CDR2 FYNNEI. The CDR3 sequence: CASSEEAGMRQPQHF. CDR3 DNA sequence: TGTGCCAGCAGTGAGGAGGCAGGCATGCGACAGCCCCAGCATTTT.

The rearrangement uses TRBV19 and TRBJ1-6; a weak D match, TRBD1 (5 bases). Trimming stripped 8 bases from V and 6 bases from J, with 14 bases between. The CDR3 consists of 14 residues. Germline V lookup: CDR1 LNHDA, CDR2 SQIVND (reference sequence). The CDR3 here is CASGRVGINSPLHF. CDR3 bases: TGTGCCAGTGGCAGGGTGGGGATTAATTCACCCCTCCACTTT.

The chain recombines TRBV7-9 with TRBJ1-1; D is possibly TRBD1 (6 bases). This CDR3 is built from 14 residues. CDR1 SEHNR and CDR2 FQNEAQ come from the germline V gene (reference sequence). V lost 2 bases and J 0 bases, leaving 7 bases between the germline ends. The CDR3 DNA reads as TGTGCCAGCAGCTTAACAGGGTTGAACACTGAAGCTTTCTTT. Protein sequence: CASSLTGLNTEAFF.

This clone was seen only once. The chain has TRBV14 and TRBJ2-3; D possibly matches TRBD1 or TRBD2 (5 bases each). The CDR3 totals 18 residues. V was clipped by 0 bases and J by 0 bases, with 16 bases between them. Germline V gene sequence: CDR1 SGHDN, CDR2 FVKESK. The CDR3 region has the DNA TGTGCCAGCAGCCAAGAATGGGGGACGGAAACTAGCACAGATACGCAGTATTTT. This codes for CASSQEWGTETSTDTQYF.

The chain employs TRBV7-2 and TRBJ1-5; 7 bases line up with TRBD1. CDR1 and CDR2 from the germline V gene are SGHTA and FQGNSA. V was clipped by 5 bases and J by 5 bases; unmatched bases: 15. The CDR3 consists of 17 residues. DNA of the CDR3: TGTGCCAGCAGCCCACGGGGGAGGGGGCGATTGGATCAGCCCCAGCATTTT. Protein sequence: CASSPRGRGRLDQPQHF.

V gene TRBV19 combines with J gene TRBJ2-3; TRBD2 matches 11 bases. This CDR3 has 17 amino acids. CDR1 and CDR2 (germline): LNHDA, SQIVND (reference sequence). J lost 4 bases, V lost 3 bases, and 9 bases had no gene match. CDR3 nucleotide sequence: TGTGCCAGTAGTATTGGGGTTAGCGGGGGGGCATCAGATACGCAGTATTTT. Translation: CASSIGVSGGASDTQYF.

As to this clone: In the same sample, other DNA sequences code for this CDR3. The chain joins TRBV7-8 to TRBJ1-1; D not certain. V lost 1 base and J 0 bases, leaving 6 bases between the germline ends. CDR3 length equals 14 residues. Germline V CDR1 and CDR2: SGHVS, FQNEAQ. The CDR3 spells CASSLGQMNTEAFF. The CDR3 DNA sequence: TGTGCCAGCAGCTTAGGACAAATGAACACTGAAGCTTTCTTT.

This rearrangement joins TRBV10-1 to TRBJ2-6; 9 bases fit TRBD1. The CDR3 loop spans 18 amino acids. J lost 0 bases, V lost 6 bases, and 9 bases had no gene match. Germline CDR1 and CDR2: WNHNN and SYGVQD (reference sequence). CDR3 nucleotide sequence: TGCGCCAGCAGACTCCCCGGGACAGGGAGCTCTGGGGCCAACGTCCTGACTTTC. This sequence encodes CASRLPGTGSSGANVLTF.

There are a few counts of this clone. This chain uses TRBV7-2 with TRBJ2-3; the D call may be TRBD1 or TRBD2 (6 bases each). CDR1 SGHTA and CDR2 FQGNSA come from the germline V gene. The CDR3 totals 18 residues. V was pared by 4 bases and J by 4 bases, with 24 bases between. CDR3 region: CASSSTRYGGQKSDTQYF. CDR3 bases: TGTGCCAGCAGCTCTACCCGTTATGGGGGGCAAAAATCAGATACGCAGTATTTT.

The chain joins TRBV23-1 to TRBJ1-4; TRBD1 matches 9 bases. TRBV23-1 falls under the ORF class, with uncertain function. J gave up 8 bases and V 3 bases, and 4 bases lay outside the gene matches. The CDR3 has 14 amino acids. CDR3 in amino acids: CASSQGTGLEKLFF. CDR3 DNA sequence: TGCGCCAGCAGTCAGGGGACAGGGTTGGAAAAACTGTTTTTT.